Below are 26 T cell receptor beta chains sequenced from a single sample in a study of OX40 agonist ivuxolimab in advanced cancers. The protocol was immunoSEQ multiplex PCR, while the TCRdb copy is restricted to in-frame clones and leaves out a portion. The data hold about 41,000 clones, with over 75% observed a single time. The input for sequencing was CD4+ or CD8+ T cells sorted from blood, taken in a trial of the OX40 agonist ivuxolimab. All receptors derive from an adult with an advanced solid tumor such as melanoma, head and neck, liver or kidney cancer.

This chain uses TRBV19 with TRBJ1-4; TRBD1 agrees at 7 bases. J was trimmed by 4 bases and V by 6 bases; bases with no gene match: 8. The CDR3 consists of 15 residues. Looked up from germline, CDR1 is LNHDA and CDR2 is SQIVND (reference sequence). This CDR3 is CASRPRDSYNEKLFF. CDR3 DNA: TGTGCCAGTAGACCCCGGGACAGCTATAATGAAAAACTGTTTTTT. Using reference TRBV19 and TRBJ1-4 for the parts outside the CDR3, the full variable domain is DGGITQSPKYLFRKEGQNVTLSCEQNLNHDAMYWYRQDPGQGLRLIYYSQIVNDFQKGDIAEGYSVSREKKESFPLTVTSAQKNPTAFYLCASRPRDSYNEKLFFGSGTQLSVL.

The rearrangement joins TRBV7-2 to TRBJ2-5; TRBD2 agrees at 8 bases. V was clipped by 3 bases and J by 1 base; unmatched bases: 1. This CDR3 comprises 14 residues. Germline V CDR1 and CDR2: SGHTA, FQGNSA. For the CDR3, the DNA is TGTGCCAGCAGCTTCGGGGGGGGCCAAGAGACCCAGTACTTC. Translating gives CASSFGGGQETQYF. Together with reference TRBV7-2 and TRBJ2-5, the CDR3 gives the full variable domain: GAGVSQSPSNKVTEKGKDVELRCDPISGHTALYWYRQSLGQGLEFLIYFQGNSAPDKSGLPSDRFSAERTGGSVSTLTIQRTQQEDSAVYLCASSFGGGQETQYFGPGTRLLVL.

Turning to this clone: Germline and junction disagree at one end, which may indicate a read error. The J gene is TRBJ1-6, the V gene TRBV25-1; 7 nucleotides agree with TRBD1. The V gene's germline CDR1 is MGHDK and CDR2 SYGVNS. The CDR3 is made up of 15 amino acids. CDR3 bases: TGTACCAGCAGTGAATATAAGCCAGGGGGTAGTCTCCTCCACTTT. Amino acid sequence: CTSSEYKPGGSLLHF.

The rearrangement links TRBV27 to TRBJ2-1; the D is unclear. Germline CDR1 reads MNHEY; CDR2 reads SMNVEV (reference sequence). The CDR3 has 16 amino acids. Trimming stripped 5 bases from V and 0 bases from J, with 14 bases between. DNA for the CDR3: TGTGCCAGCAGTGCGTCCAATCCGAGCTCCTACAATGAGCAGTTCTTC. Residues: CASSASNPSSYNEQFF.

The chain joins TRBV5-4 to TRBJ2-1; D might be TRBD1 (5 bases). Looked up from germline, CDR1 is SGHNT and CDR2 is YYREEE (reference sequence). The germline V and J ends were trimmed by 3 bases and 0 bases, with 10 bases remaining between them. The CDR3 has 15 amino acids. In DNA, the CDR3 is TGTGCCAGCAGCTGGGGCGCGAGCTCCTACAATGAGCAGTTCTTC. Its translation: CASSWGASSYNEQFF.

This chain connects TRBV11-2 to TRBJ1-4; 9 bases agree with TRBD1. The CDR3 sequence is 15 residues long. V shed 2 bases and J 3 bases; nucleotides not matched to a gene: 1. Per the germline V gene, CDR1 is SGHAT and CDR2 is FQNNGV. This CDR3 reads CASSLRQGANEKLFF. CDR3 in DNA: TGTGCCAGCAGCTTAAGACAGGGGGCTAATGAAAAACTGTTTTTT.

V and J are TRBV20-1 and TRBJ1-2, with D hard to call. Trimming removed 2 bases at V and 13 bases at J, with 14 bases between. The CDR3 is made up of 11 amino acids. The V gene's germline CDR1 is DFQATT and CDR2 SNEGSKA (reference sequence). The CDR3 nucleotides are TGCAGTGCTAGATTGGGCGGGCTTTCCACCTTC. The encoded protein is CSARLGGLSTF.

This clone came up once. DNA for the CDR3: TGTGCCAGCAGCTTAAGGTGGGCCTGGGATAGCGGCTACACCGGGGAGCTGTTTTTT. This sequence encodes CASSLRWAWDSGYTGELFF. The chain links TRBV11-3 to TRBJ2-2, with D perhaps matching TRBD2 (6 bases). The CDR3 has 19 amino acids. Germline V gene lookup returns CDR1 SGHNT and CDR2 YENEEA. The germline V and J ends were trimmed by 2 bases and 3 bases, with 22 bases remaining between them.

The chain employs TRBV29-1 and TRBJ1-1; D is possibly TRBD1 (6 bases). Looked up from germline, CDR1 is SQVTM and CDR2 is ANQGSEA. The CDR3 has 16 amino acids. V was pared by 4 bases and J by 7 bases, with 25 bases between. CDR3 region: CSVGMWAGVENFEAFF. The DNA of the CDR3 is TGCAGCGTTGGCATGTGGGCAGGGGTTGAAAACTTTGAAGCTTTCTTT.

The chain carries TRBV7-2 and TRBJ2-5; 8 bases line up with TRBD2. Germline trimming cut 5 bases from V and 3 bases from J; bases unmatched to any gene: 14. Germline V lookup: CDR1 SGHTA, CDR2 FQGNSA. CDR3 length: 17 residues. The chain's CDR3 is CASSPRFGTSGEETQYF. CDR3 nucleotide sequence: TGTGCCAGCAGCCCGAGGTTCGGAACTAGCGGAGAAGAGACCCAGTACTTC. Full variable domain (rest looked up from reference TRBV7-2 and TRBJ2-5): GAGVSQSPSNKVTEKGKDVELRCDPISGHTALYWYRQSLGQGLEFLIYFQGNSAPDKSGLPSDRFSAERTGGSVSTLTIQRTQQEDSAVYLCASSPRFGTSGEETQYFGPGTRLLVL.

For the CDR3, the DNA is TGTGCCAGCAGCTCTCGATTCCGGGACCGAGATCAGCCCCAGCATTTT. As protein: CASSSRFRDRDQPQHF. The chain carries TRBV5-4 and TRBJ1-5, with D perhaps TRBD1 (5 bases). The length of the CDR3 is 16 residues. V was cut by 3 bases and J by 5 bases, with 18 bases left in between. Germline loops: CDR1 SGHNT, CDR2 YYREEE (reference sequence).

This clone appeared a single time. A read error may account for a junction end that differs from germline. For the CDR3, the DNA is TGTGCCAGCAGCGTAGAGTCGGATTGGCTAGCGGGAGGGTTGAACTTC. Protein product: CASSVESDWLAGGLNF. The V gene is TRBV9, the J gene TRBJ2-7; 12 bases match TRBD2. Germline CDR1 and CDR2: SGDLS and YYNGEE. The CDR3 has 16 amino acids.

For this clone: The junction and the germline gene differ at one end; a read error may be behind it. The chain links TRBV15 to TRBJ2-7; D not certain. Germline-derived CDR1 and CDR2 are LNHNV and YYDKDF (reference sequence). The length of the CDR3 is 14 residues. The CDR3 spells CATSREGPSYEQHF. For the CDR3, the DNA is TGTGCCACCAGCAGAGAGGGCCCCTCCTACGAGCAGCACTTC.

The rearrangement links TRBV28 to TRBJ2-5, with TRBD2 matching over 8 bases. The germline gives CDR1 MDHEN, CDR2 SYDVKM. The CDR3 spans 15 residues. Trimming at V came to 7 bases and at J to 1 base, leaving 8 bases not matched to a gene. CDR3: CASTTGGRAQETQYF. CDR3 sequence (DNA): TGTGCCAGCACCACGGGGGGGAGGGCCCAAGAGACCCAGTACTTC.

The chain uses TRBV4-1 and TRBJ2-3, with 8 bases identical to TRBD2. The germline V gene encodes CDR1 MGHRA and CDR2 YSYEKL. This CDR3 is 13 amino acids long. The ends lost 6 bases at V and 6 bases at J; junction bases unmatched: 5. The CDR3 DNA follows: TGCGCCAGCAGGAGGACTAGCAGCGATACGCAGTATTTT. It specifies CASRRTSSDTQYF.

This clone turned up a few times. This chain connects TRBV10-3 to TRBJ1-5; D not resolved. The V end was cut by 0 bases, the J end by 4 bases, with 10 bases between. This CDR3 region has 15 residues. Per the germline V gene, CDR1 is ENHRY and CDR2 is SYGVKD. In DNA, the CDR3 is TGTGCCATCAGTGAGTCGGGTGCAGCTAATCAGCCCCAGCATTTT. Residues: CAISESGAANQPQHF.

This chain connects TRBV7-2 to TRBJ2-3, with D unresolved. CDR3 length equals 15 residues. CDR1 and CDR2 (germline): SGHTA, FQGNSA. Trimming left V 1 base short and J 0 bases short, with 8 bases between. CDR3 DNA: TGTGCCAGCAGCTTAGTGGCTTCTAGCACAGATACGCAGTATTTT. It yields the protein CASSLVASSTDTQYF.

This chain connects TRBV14 to TRBJ2-7; D gene ambiguous. V was cut by 1 base and J by 2 bases, with 12 bases left in between. Germline assignment: CDR1 SGHDN and CDR2 FVKESK. The CDR3 consists of 15 residues. CDR3 residues: CASSQAIGSAYEQYF. The CDR3 coding sequence is TGTGCCAGCAGCCAAGCAATCGGCAGTGCCTACGAGCAGTACTTC.

V and J are TRBV12-2 and TRBJ2-1; the DNA was not used to check the table's D call, TRBD1. TRBV12-2 is noted as a pseudogene. The CDR3 is 13 amino acids. CDR3 sequence (DNA): TGTGCAAGAAGTTTTAGGGGTAACGATGAGCAGTTCTTC. Encoded protein: CARSFRGNDEQFF.

The rearrangement joins TRBV9 to TRBJ1-1, with a tentative D call TRBD1 (5 bases). From germline, CDR1 is SGDLS and CDR2 YYNGEE. CDR3 length: 13 residues. V shed 3 bases and J shed 5 bases, with 11 bases lying between them. Here the CDR3 reads CASSARQRTEAFF. CDR3 bases: TGTGCCAGCAGCGCTCGACAGAGGACTGAAGCTTTCTTT.

This sequence joins TRBV19 and TRBJ2-7, with D perhaps matching TRBD1 or TRBD2 (6 bases each). The CDR3 length is 14 residues. Trimming cost V 5 bases and J 6 bases, with 17 bases left between them. Germline CDR1 LNHDA, CDR2 SQIVND (reference sequence). The DNA of the CDR3 is TGTGCCAGTAGTTCGACGGGGGAAGGGGGCGAGCAGTACTTC. It translates to CASSSTGEGGEQYF.

The count of this clone is one. V gene TRBV28 combines with J gene TRBJ2-4; 10 bases line up with TRBD1. After removal of 5 bases from V and 5 bases from J, the junction contained 9 bases not matched to a gene. The germline gives CDR1 MDHEN, CDR2 SYDVKM. The CDR3 contains 16 residues. CDR3: CASSLGDRGRENIQYF. The CDR3 nucleotides are TGTGCCAGCAGTCTAGGGGACAGGGGACGAGAAAACATTCAGTACTTC.

The DNA for the CDR3 is TGTGCCAGCAGTTTATGGGGGGTACAGGGGGAGGGCTACACCTTC. Translation gives CASSLWGVQGEGYTF. V and J are TRBV28 and TRBJ1-2, with TRBD1 identical over 8 bases. Germline V gene lookup returns CDR1 MDHEN and CDR2 SYDVKM. Trimming at V came to 0 bases and at J to 8 bases, leaving 8 bases not matched to a gene. The CDR3 extends over 15 amino acids.

The chain carries TRBV28 and TRBJ2-5, with 7 bases aligning to TRBD2. After removal of 2 bases from V and 5 bases from J, the junction contained 5 bases not matched to a gene. CDR3 length equals 14 residues. Looked up from germline, CDR1 is MDHEN and CDR2 is SYDVKM. For the CDR3, the DNA is TGTGCCAGCAGTTTAATAGGGGAGGGGGAGACCCAGTACTTC. It encodes CASSLIGEGETQYF.

V is TRBV19 and J is TRBJ1-4; no firm D call. V shed 3 bases and J shed 5 bases, with 7 bases lying between them. Germline V CDR1 and CDR2: LNHDA, SQIVND (reference sequence). The CDR3 is made up of 13 amino acids. The CDR3 sequence is CASSIMWNEKLFF. Here the CDR3 DNA reads TGTGCCAGTAGTATCATGTGGAATGAAAAACTGTTTTTT.

This chain connects TRBV19 to TRBJ1-2; D possibly corresponds to TRBD1 (5 bases). The CDR3 covers 14 residues. The germline CDR1 and CDR2 sequences are LNHDA and SQIVND (reference sequence). V lost 5 bases, J lost 7 bases, and 17 bases lay in between. The CDR3 is CASSPRDGFLGYTF. Written as DNA, the CDR3 is TGTGCCAGTAGTCCCCGGGACGGTTTCCTTGGCTACACCTTC.